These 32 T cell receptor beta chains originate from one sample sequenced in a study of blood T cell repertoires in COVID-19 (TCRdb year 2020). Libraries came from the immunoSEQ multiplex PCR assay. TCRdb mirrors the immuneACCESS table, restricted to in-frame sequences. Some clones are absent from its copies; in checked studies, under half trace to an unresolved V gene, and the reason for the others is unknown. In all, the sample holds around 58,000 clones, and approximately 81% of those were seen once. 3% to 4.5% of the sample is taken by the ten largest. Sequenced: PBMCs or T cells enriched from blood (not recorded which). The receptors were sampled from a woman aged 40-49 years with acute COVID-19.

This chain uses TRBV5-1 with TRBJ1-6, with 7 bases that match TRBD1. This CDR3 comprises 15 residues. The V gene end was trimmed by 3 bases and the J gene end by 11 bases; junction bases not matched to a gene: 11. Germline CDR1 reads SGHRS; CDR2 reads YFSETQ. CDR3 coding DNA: TGCGCCAGCAGCTCAGCCGGACAGGTTGGGGCACCCCTCCACTTT. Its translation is CASSSAGQVGAPLHF. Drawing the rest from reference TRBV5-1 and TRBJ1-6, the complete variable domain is KAGVTQTPRYLIKTRGQQVTLSCSPISGHRSVSWYQQTPGQGLQFLFEYFSETQRNKGNFPGRFSGRQFSNSRSEMNVSTLELGDSALYLCASSSAGQVGAPLHFGNGTRLTVT.

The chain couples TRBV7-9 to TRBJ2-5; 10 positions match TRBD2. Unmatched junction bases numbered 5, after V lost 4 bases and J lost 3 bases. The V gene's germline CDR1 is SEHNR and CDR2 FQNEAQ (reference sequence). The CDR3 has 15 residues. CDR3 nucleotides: TGTGCCAGCAGCTCCCACGGACTAGCGGAAGAGACCCAGTACTTC. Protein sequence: CASSSHGLAEETQYF.

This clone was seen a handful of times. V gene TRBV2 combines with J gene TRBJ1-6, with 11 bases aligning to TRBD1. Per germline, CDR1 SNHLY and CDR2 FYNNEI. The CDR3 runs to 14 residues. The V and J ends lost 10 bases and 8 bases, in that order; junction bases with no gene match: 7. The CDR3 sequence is CANGQGAGDSPLHF. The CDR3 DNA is TGTGCCAACGGACAGGGGGCTGGCGATTCACCCCTCCACTTT.

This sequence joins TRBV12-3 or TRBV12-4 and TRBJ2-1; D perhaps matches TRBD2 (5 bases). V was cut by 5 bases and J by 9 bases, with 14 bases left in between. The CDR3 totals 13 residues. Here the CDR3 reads CASSLTSAGEQFF. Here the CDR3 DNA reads TGTGCCAGCAGTCTTACGAGTGCGGGTGAGCAGTTCTTC.

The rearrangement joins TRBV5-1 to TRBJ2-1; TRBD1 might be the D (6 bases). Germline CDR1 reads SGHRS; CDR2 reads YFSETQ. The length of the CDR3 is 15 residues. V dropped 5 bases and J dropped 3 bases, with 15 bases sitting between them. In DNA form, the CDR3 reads TGCGCCAGCAGGAGAGTGGGACAAATCTACAATGAGCAGTTCTTC. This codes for CASRRVGQIYNEQFF. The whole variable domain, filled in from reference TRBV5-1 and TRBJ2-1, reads KAGVTQTPRYLIKTRGQQVTLSCSPISGHRSVSWYQQTPGQGLQFLFEYFSETQRNKGNFPGRFSGRQFSNSRSEMNVSTLELGDSALYLCASRRVGQIYNEQFFGPGTRLTVL.

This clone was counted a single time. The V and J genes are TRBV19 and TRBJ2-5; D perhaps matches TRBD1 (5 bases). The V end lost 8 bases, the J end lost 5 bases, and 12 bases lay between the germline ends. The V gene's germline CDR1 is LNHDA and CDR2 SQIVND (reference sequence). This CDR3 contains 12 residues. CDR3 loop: CASAAQGETQYF. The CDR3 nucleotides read TGTGCCAGTGCGGCCCAGGGCGAGACCCAGTACTTC.

CDR3 DNA sequence: TGTGCCAGCAGCCTAGGGGAGTTTGAGGACCAAGAGACCCAGTACTTC. It is translated as CASSLGEFEDQETQYF. The chain couples TRBV7-9 to TRBJ2-5; D assignment may be TRBD1 or TRBD2 (5 bases each). Germline lookup yields CDR1 SEHNR and CDR2 FQNEAQ (reference sequence). V gave up 5 bases and J gave up 0 bases, with 16 bases separating them. The CDR3 contains 16 residues.

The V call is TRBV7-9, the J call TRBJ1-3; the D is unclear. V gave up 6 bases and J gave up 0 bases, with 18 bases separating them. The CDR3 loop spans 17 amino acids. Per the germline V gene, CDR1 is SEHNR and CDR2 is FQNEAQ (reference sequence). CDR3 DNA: TGTGCCAGCAGGCCACGTGTGGGCACGAGCTCTGGAAACACCATATATTTT. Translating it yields CASRPRVGTSSGNTIYF. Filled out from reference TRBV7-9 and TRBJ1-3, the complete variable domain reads DTGVSQNPRHKITKRGQNVTFRCDPISEHNRLYWYRQTLGQGPEFLTYFQNEAQLEKSRLLSDRFSAERPKGSFSTLEIQRTEQGDSAMYLCASRPRVGTSSGNTIYFGEGSWLTVV.

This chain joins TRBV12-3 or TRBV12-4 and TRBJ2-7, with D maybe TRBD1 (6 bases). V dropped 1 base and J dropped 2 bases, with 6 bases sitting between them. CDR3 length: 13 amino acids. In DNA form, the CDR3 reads TGTGCCAGCAGTTTAGACAGGGCCTACGAGCAGTACTTC. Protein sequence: CASSLDRAYEQYF.

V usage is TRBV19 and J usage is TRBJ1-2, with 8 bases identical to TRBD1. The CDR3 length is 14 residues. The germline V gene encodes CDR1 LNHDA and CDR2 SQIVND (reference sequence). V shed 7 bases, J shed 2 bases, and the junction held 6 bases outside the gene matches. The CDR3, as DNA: TGTGCCAGTATCGGGGACAGGACAAACTATGGCTACACCTTC. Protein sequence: CASIGDRTNYGYTF. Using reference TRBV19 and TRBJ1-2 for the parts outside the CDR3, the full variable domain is DGGITQSPKYLFRKEGQNVTLSCEQNLNHDAMYWYRQDPGQGLRLIYYSQIVNDFQKGDIAEGYSVSREKKESFPLTVTSAQKNPTAFYLCASIGDRTNYGYTFGSGTRLTVV.

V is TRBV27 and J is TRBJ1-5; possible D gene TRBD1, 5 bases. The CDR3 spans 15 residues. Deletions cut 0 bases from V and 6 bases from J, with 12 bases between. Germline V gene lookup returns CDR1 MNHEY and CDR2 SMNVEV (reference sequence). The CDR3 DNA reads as TGTGCCAGCAGTTTATCGCAGGCAGGGCCTCAGCCCCAGCATTTT. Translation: CASSLSQAGPQPQHF.

The CDR3 region has the DNA TGTGCCAGCTCACTTACAGGGGATCATGGAAACACCATATATTTT. Residues: CASSLTGDHGNTIYF. The chain has TRBV18 and TRBJ1-3; 7 bases line up with TRBD1. Germline loops: CDR1 KGHSH, CDR2 LQKENI. CDR3 length: 15 amino acids. V shed 4 bases and J 3 bases; nucleotides not matched to a gene: 6. Full variable domain (missing parts from reference TRBV18 and TRBJ1-3): NAGVMQNPRHLVRRRGQEARLRCSPMKGHSHVYWYRQLPEEGLKFMVYLQKENIIDESGMPKERFSAEFPKEGPSILRIQQVVRGDSAAYFCASSLTGDHGNTIYFGEGSWLTVV.

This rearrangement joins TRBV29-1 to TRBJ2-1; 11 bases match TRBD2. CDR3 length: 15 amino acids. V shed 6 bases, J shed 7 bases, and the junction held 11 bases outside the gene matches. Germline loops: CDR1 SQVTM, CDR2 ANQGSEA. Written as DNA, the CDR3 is TGCAGCGTAGGTAGCGGGGGGGCTCCGCGGAATGAGCAGTTCTTC. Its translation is CSVGSGGAPRNEQFF.

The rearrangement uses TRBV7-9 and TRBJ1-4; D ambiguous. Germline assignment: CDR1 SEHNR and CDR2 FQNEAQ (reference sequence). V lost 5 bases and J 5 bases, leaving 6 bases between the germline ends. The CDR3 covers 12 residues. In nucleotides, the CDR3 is TGTGCCAGCAGCCTACTGAATGAAAAACTGTTTTTT. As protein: CASSLLNEKLFF.

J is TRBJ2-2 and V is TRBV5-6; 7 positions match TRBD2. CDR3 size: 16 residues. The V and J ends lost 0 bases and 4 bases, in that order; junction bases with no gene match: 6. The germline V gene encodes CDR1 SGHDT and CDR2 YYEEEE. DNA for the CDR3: TGTGCCAGCAGCTTGGGGCCCGGGGAGGGCACCGGGGAGCTGTTTTTT. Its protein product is CASSLGPGEGTGELFF.

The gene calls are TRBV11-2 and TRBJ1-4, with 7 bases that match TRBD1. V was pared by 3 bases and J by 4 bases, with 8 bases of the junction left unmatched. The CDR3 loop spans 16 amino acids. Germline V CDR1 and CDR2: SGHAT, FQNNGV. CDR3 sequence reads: CASSFGGQADNEKLFF. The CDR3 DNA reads TGTGCCAGCAGCTTCGGAGGACAGGCAGATAATGAAAAACTGTTTTTT.

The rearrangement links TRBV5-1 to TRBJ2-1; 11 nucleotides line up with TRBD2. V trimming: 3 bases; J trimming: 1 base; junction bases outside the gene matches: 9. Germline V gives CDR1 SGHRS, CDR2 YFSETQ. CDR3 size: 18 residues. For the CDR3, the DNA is TGCGCCAGCAGCTCAGCTAGCGGGGGGTTAAGGTCCTACAATGAGCAGTTCTTC. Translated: CASSSASGGLRSYNEQFF. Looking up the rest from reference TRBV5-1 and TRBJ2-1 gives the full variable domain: KAGVTQTPRYLIKTRGQQVTLSCSPISGHRSVSWYQQTPGQGLQFLFEYFSETQRNKGNFPGRFSGRQFSNSRSEMNVSTLELGDSALYLCASSSASGGLRSYNEQFFGPGTRLTVL.

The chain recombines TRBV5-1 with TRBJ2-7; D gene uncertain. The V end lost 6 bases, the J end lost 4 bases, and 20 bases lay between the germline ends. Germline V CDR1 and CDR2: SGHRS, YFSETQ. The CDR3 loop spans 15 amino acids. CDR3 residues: CASMRAGEIQYEQYF. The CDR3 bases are TGCGCCAGCATGCGCGCAGGCGAGATACAATACGAGCAGTACTTC.

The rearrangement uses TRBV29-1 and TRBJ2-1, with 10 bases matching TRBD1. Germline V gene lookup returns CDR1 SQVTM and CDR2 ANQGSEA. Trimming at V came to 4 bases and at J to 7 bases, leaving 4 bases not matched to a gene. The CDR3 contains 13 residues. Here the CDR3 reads CSVGTGGWNEQFF. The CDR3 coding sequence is TGCAGCGTTGGGACAGGGGGTTGGAATGAGCAGTTCTTC.

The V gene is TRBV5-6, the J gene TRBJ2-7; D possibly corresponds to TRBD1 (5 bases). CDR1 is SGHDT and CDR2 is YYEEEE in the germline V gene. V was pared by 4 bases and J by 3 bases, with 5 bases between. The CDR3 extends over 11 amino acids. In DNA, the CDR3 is TGTGCCAGCAGCGACAGCTACGAGCAGTACGTC. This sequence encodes CASSDSYEQYV.

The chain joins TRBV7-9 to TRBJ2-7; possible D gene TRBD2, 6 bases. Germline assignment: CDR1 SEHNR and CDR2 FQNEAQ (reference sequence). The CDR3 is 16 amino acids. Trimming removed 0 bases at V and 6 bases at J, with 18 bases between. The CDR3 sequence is CASSLAGGGSGSEQYF. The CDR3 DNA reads TGTGCCAGCAGCTTAGCGGGAGGCGGGTCTGGATCCGAGCAGTACTTC.

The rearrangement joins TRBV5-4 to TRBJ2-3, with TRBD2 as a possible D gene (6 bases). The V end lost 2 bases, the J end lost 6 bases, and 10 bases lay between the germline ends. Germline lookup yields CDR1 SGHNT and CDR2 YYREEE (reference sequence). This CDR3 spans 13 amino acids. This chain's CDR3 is CASSLGLMDTQYF. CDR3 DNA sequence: TGTGCCAGCAGCTTAGGACTAATGGATACGCAGTATTTT.

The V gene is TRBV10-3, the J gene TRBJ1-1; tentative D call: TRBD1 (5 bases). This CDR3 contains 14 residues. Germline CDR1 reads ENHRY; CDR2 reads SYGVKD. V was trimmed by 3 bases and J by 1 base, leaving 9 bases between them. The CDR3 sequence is CAISDKQENTEAFF. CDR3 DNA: TGTGCCATCAGTGACAAACAGGAGAACACTGAAGCTTTCTTT.

This CDR3 is CASRSERGPDTQYF. The CDR3 DNA reads as TGTGCCAGCAGGAGCGAGCGGGGCCCAGATACGCAGTATTTT. The chain combines TRBV5-4 with TRBJ2-3; TRBD2 matches at 7 bases. V shed 5 bases, J shed 4 bases, and the junction held 7 bases outside the gene matches. The CDR3 sequence is 14 residues long. Germline V CDR1 and CDR2: SGHNT, YYREEE (reference sequence).

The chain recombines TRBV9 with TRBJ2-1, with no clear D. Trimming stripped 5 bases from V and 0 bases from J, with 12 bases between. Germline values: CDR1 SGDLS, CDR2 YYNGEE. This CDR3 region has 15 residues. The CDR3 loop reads CASSEAVTSYNEQFF. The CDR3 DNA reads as TGTGCCAGCAGTGAGGCGGTCACCTCCTACAATGAGCAGTTCTTC. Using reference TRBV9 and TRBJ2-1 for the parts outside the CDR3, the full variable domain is DSGVTQTPKHLITATGQRVTLRCSPRSGDLSVYWYQQSLDQGLQFLIQYYNGEERAKGNILERFSAQQFPDLHSELNLSSLELGDSALYFCASSEAVTSYNEQFFGPGTRLTVL.

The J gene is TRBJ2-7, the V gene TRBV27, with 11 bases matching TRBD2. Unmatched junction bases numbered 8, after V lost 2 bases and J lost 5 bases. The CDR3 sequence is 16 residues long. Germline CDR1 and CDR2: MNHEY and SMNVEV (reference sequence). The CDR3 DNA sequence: TGTGCCAGCAGTTTAAGGCCTAGCGGGGGGTATAACGAGCAGTACGTC. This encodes CASSLRPSGGYNEQYV.

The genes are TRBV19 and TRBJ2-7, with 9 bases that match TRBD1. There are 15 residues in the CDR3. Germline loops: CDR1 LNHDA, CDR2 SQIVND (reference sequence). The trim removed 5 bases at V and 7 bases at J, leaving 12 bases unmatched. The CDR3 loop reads CASSPGTGMFGEQYF. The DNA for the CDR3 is TGTGCCAGTAGTCCCGGGACAGGGATGTTCGGAGAGCAGTACTTC.

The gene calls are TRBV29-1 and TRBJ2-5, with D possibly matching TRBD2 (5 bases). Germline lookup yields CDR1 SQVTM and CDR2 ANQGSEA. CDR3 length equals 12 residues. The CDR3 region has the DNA TGCCGAGGAGGCGGGCCTCAAGAGACCCAGTACTTC. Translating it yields CRGGGPQETQYF.

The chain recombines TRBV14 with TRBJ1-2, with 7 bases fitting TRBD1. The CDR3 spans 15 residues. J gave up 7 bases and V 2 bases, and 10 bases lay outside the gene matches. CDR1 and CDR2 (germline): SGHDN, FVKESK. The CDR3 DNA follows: TGTGCCAGCAGCCAATCTAGACAGGGCGGCTCTGGCTACACCTTC. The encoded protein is CASSQSRQGGSGYTF.

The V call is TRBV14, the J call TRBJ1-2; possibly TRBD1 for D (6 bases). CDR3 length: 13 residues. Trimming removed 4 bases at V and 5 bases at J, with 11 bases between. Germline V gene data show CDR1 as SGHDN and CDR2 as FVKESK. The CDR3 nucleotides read TGTGCCAGCAGCCCACAGGGAGGGTATGGCTACACCTTC. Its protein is CASSPQGGYGYTF.

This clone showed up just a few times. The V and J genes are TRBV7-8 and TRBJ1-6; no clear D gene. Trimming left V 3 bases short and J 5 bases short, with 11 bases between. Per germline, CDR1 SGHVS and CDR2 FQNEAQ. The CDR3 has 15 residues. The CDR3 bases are TGTGCCAGCAGCTTTTTACAGCGGGATAATTCACCCCTCCACTTT. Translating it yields CASSFLQRDNSPLHF.

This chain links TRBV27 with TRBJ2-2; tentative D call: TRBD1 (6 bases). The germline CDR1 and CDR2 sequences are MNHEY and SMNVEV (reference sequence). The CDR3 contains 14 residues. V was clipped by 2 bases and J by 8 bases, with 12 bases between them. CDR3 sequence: CASSLGRGVGELFF. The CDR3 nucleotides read TGTGCCAGCAGTTTAGGCAGGGGTGTAGGGGAGCTGTTTTTT.